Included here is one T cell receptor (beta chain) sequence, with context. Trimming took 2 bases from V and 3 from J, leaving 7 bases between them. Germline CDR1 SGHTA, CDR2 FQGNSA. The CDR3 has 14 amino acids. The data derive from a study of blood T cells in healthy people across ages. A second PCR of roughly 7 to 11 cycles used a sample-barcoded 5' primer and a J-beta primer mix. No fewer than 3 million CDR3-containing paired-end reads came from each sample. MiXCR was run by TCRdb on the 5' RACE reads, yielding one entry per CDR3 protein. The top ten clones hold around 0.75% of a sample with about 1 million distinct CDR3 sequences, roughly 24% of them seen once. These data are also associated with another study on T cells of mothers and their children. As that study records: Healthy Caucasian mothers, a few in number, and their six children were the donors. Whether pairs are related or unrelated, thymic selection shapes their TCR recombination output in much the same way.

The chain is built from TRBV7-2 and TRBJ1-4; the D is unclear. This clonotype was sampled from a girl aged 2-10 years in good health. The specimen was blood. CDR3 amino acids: CASSLNSANEKLFF. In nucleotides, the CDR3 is TGTGCCAGCAGCTTAAATAGTGCTAATGAAAAACTGTTTTTT.